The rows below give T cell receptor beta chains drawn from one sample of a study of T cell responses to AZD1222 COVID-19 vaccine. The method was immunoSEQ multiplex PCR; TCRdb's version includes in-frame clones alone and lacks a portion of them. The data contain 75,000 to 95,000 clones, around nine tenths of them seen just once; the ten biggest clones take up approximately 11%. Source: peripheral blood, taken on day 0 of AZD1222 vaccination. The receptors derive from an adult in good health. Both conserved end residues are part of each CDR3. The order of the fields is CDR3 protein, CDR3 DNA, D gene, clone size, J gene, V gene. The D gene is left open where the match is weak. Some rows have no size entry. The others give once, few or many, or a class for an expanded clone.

CDR3 protein: CATSRGAGGGLAEAFF
CDR3 DNA: TGTGCCACCAGCAGAGGGGCAGGGGGCGGTTTGGCTGAAGCTTTCTTT
D gene: TRBD1
clone size: -
J gene: TRBJ1-1
V gene: TRBV15

CDR3 protein: CASSPAVSSGTSLEQFF
CDR3 DNA: TGTGCCAGCAGTCCCGCCGTTTCTAGCGGGACGTCCCTAGAGCAGTTCTTC
D gene: TRBD2
clone size: -
J gene: TRBJ2-1
V gene: TRBV11-3

CDR3 protein: CASSLQGLVEEGEAFF
CDR3 DNA: TGTGCCAGCAGCTTACAGGGTTTAGTGGAAGAGGGAGAAGCTTTCTTT
D gene: -
clone size: -
J gene: TRBJ1-1
V gene: TRBV5-4

CDR3 protein: CASSLGQGPHYNEQFF
CDR3 DNA: TGCGCCAGCAGCTTGGGACAGGGGCCACATTACAATGAGCAGTTCTTC
D gene: TRBD1
clone size: -
J gene: TRBJ2-1
V gene: TRBV5-1

CDR3 protein: CASRIHSPLHF
CDR3 DNA: TGTGCCAGCAGGATCCATTCACCCCTCCACTTT
D gene: -
clone size: few
J gene: TRBJ1-6
V gene: TRBV6-4

CDR3 protein: CSVEVTGSYTF
CDR3 DNA: TGCAGCGTTGAAGTAACCGGTAGCTACACCTTC
D gene: -
clone size: -
J gene: TRBJ1-2
V gene: TRBV29-1

CDR3 protein: CASSRLAGDSEQYF
CDR3 DNA: TGTGCCAGCAGCAGACTAGCGGGAGACTCGGAGCAGTACTTC
D gene: TRBD2
clone size: -
J gene: TRBJ2-7
V gene: TRBV6-2/TRBV6-3

CDR3 protein: CASSNTGGGRSYNEQFF
CDR3 DNA: TGTGCCAGCAGCAATACGGGCGGGGGCCGATCCTACAATGAGCAGTTCTTC
D gene: -
clone size: -
J gene: TRBJ2-1
V gene: TRBV5-5

CDR3 protein: CATSEDRGGNQPQHF
CDR3 DNA: TGTGCCACCAGTGAAGACAGGGGTGGCAATCAGCCCCAGCATTTT
D gene: TRBD1
clone size: -
J gene: TRBJ1-5
V gene: TRBV24-1

CDR3 protein: CASSLDVTSGTPQYF
CDR3 DNA: TGTGCCAGCAGCTTGGACGTGACTAGCGGGACACCCCAGTACTTC
D gene: TRBD2
clone size: -
J gene: TRBJ2-5
V gene: TRBV5-8

CDR3 protein: CASSSLKRAGPSSGNTIYF
CDR3 DNA: TGTGCCAGCAGCTCCCTCAAACGGGCGGGCCCTAGCTCTGGAAACACCATATATTTT
D gene: -
clone size: once
J gene: TRBJ1-3
V gene: TRBV11-2

CDR3 protein: CATSRDRQGMEYF
CDR3 DNA: TGTGCCACCAGCAGAGACCGACAGGGAATGGAGTACTTC
D gene: TRBD1
clone size: -
J gene: TRBJ2-7
V gene: TRBV15

CDR3 protein: CASSFWRSNTGELFF
CDR3 DNA: TGTGCCAGCAGCTTTTGGAGGTCGAACACCGGGGAGCTGTTTTTT
D gene: -
clone size: -
J gene: TRBJ2-2
V gene: TRBV5-5

CDR3 protein: CASSHGMGIDTGANVLTF
CDR3 DNA: TGTGCCAGCAGCCATGGTATGGGCATAGATACTGGGGCCAACGTCCTGACTTTC
D gene: -
clone size: -
J gene: TRBJ2-6
V gene: TRBV4-2

CDR3 protein: CASRPAGSNQPQHF
CDR3 DNA: TGTGCCAGCAGACCAGCTGGTAGCAATCAGCCCCAGCATTTT
D gene: -
clone size: once
J gene: TRBJ1-5
V gene: TRBV11-2

CDR3 protein: CASSTPPTGGYTF
CDR3 DNA: TGTGCCAGTAGTACCCCTCCCACGGGGGGCTACACCTTC
D gene: -
clone size: -
J gene: TRBJ1-2
V gene: TRBV19

CDR3 protein: CASSPQGLAGGQDTQYF
CDR3 DNA: TGCGCCAGCAGCCCTCAGGGACTAGCGGGGGGGCAAGATACGCAGTATTTT
D gene: TRBD2
clone size: -
J gene: TRBJ2-3
V gene: TRBV4-1

CDR3 protein: CASSMFGGGSYNEQFF
CDR3 DNA: TGTGCCAGTAGTATGTTCGGGGGGGGCTCCTACAATGAGCAGTTCTTC
D gene: TRBD2
clone size: -
J gene: TRBJ2-1
V gene: TRBV19